The 26 T cell receptor beta chains below all came from one sample that was sequenced in a study of vaccination effects on CD4 cells after COVID-19. Sequencing was preceded by expansion of antigen-specific CD4+ T cells with viral peptide pools in the ViraFEST assay. Cultured cells yielded isolated CD4+ T cells after 10 days. By PCR, the person was confirmed to have had SARS-CoV-2 infection between March and December 2020. Only in-frame clones appear in the TCRdb table, and some are missing; sequencing was by immunoSEQ multiplex PCR. Counted here are 35,000 to 45,000 clones, about 78% occurring once; the ten biggest clones make up 15% to 20%. What these receptors recognize is not known. Sample: CD4+ T cells from PBMCs cultured with HCoV-NL63 spike peptides, taken before COVID-19 vaccination. These receptors came from a human donor who had a prior SARS-CoV-2 infection.

The rearrangement links TRBV12-3 or TRBV12-4 to TRBJ2-7; either TRBD1 or TRBD2 may supply D (5 bases each). V gave up 6 bases and J gave up 0 bases, with 9 bases separating them. The CDR3 runs 13 residues. The CDR3 DNA reads as TGTGCCAGCAGCCGGGACCCCTCCTACGAGCAGTACTTC. Translated: CASSRDPSYEQYF.

The chain combines TRBV7-2 with TRBJ1-2; tentative D call: TRBD1 (5 bases). The CDR3 totals 14 residues. The V end was cut by 0 bases, the J end by 8 bases, with 13 bases between. The germline gives CDR1 SGHTA, CDR2 FQGNSA. The CDR3 DNA sequence: TGTGCCAGCAGCTTAGCGCCAGGGACGGGCGGCTACACCTTC. Translated: CASSLAPGTGGYTF.

The rearrangement links TRBV4-1 to TRBJ2-7, with 11 bases that match TRBD2. V dropped 4 bases and J dropped 2; count of bases not matched to a gene: 7. The CDR3 spans 16 residues. Germline V lookup: CDR1 MGHRA, CDR2 YSYEKL. CDR3 nucleotides: TGCGCCAGCAGCCTCAGGACTAGCGGGTTCCCCTACGAGCAGTACTTC. Encoded protein: CASSLRTSGFPYEQYF.

This clone has only one observation. The chain employs TRBV25-1 and TRBJ2-3; 10 bases match TRBD1. Germline assignment: CDR1 MGHDK and CDR2 SYGVNS. V trimming: 8 bases; J trimming: 6 bases; junction bases outside the gene matches: 5. This CDR3 contains 13 residues. This CDR3 is CASATGGLDTQYF. DNA of the CDR3: TGTGCCAGCGCGACAGGGGGCTTGGATACGCAGTATTTT.

The sample holds one count of this clone. The chain combines TRBV6-2 or TRBV6-3 with TRBJ1-3; no reliable D call. The CDR3 contains 14 residues. Per germline, CDR1 MNHEY and CDR2 SVGEGT. V was trimmed by 2 bases and J by 8 bases, leaving 13 bases between them. In DNA form, the CDR3 reads TGTGCCAGCAGTTACGGGCTCCTGGGTGACACCATATATTTT. This codes for CASSYGLLGDTIYF.

The sample holds a few counts of this clone. The V call is TRBV2, the J call TRBJ1-6; 7 nucleotides align to TRBD1. This CDR3 has 15 amino acids. The J segment lost 6 bases and the V segment lost 6 bases, leaving 8 bases of the junction unmatched. From germline, CDR1 is SNHLY and CDR2 FYNNEI. The CDR3 DNA sequence: TGTGCCAGCAGCTTAGAGGGGGCTTCTAATTCACCCCTCCACTTT. Protein sequence: CASSLEGASNSPLHF.

V and J are TRBV30 and TRBJ2-3; TRBD1 agrees at 8 bases. V was clipped by 3 bases and J by 0 bases; unmatched bases: 14. The CDR3 is 18 amino acids. CDR1 is GTSNPN, CDR2 SVGIG, per germline (reference sequence). The CDR3 region has the DNA TGTGCCTGGAGAGGTGGCAGGGGGCTCGTTGGTAGCACAGATACGCAGTATTTT. Its protein product is CAWRGGRGLVGSTDTQYF.

The J gene is TRBJ2-7, the V gene TRBV2, with D possibly being TRBD2 (7 bases). Germline-derived CDR1 and CDR2 are SNHLY and FYNNEI. The CDR3 spans 15 residues. The ends were cut back, 4 bases at V and 5 bases at J, with 18 bases in the middle. CDR3 residues: CASSGEGGNGNEQYF. Written as DNA, the CDR3 is TGTGCCAGCAGTGGGGAGGGGGGGAATGGCAACGAGCAGTACTTC.

This clone has a handful of counts. The V gene is TRBV4-2, the J gene TRBJ2-5; perhaps TRBD2 as D (5 bases). Trimming took 1 base from V and 1 from J, leaving 13 bases between them. This CDR3 is built from 16 residues. Per the germline V gene, CDR1 is LGHNA and CDR2 is YNFKEQ. The CDR3 region is CASSQGASAVQETQYF. Here the CDR3 DNA reads TGTGCCAGCAGCCAAGGAGCCTCAGCGGTCCAAGAGACCCAGTACTTC.

The chain has TRBV5-1 and TRBJ2-7; 7 bases fit TRBD1. CDR1 is SGHRS and CDR2 is YFSETQ in the germline V gene. Germline trimming cut 4 bases from V and 2 bases from J; bases unmatched to any gene: 9. CDR3 length equals 15 residues. DNA of the CDR3: TGCGCCAGCAGCATCCGGGACAGTTCGACCTACGAGCAGTACTTC. Its translation: CASSIRDSSTYEQYF. Full variable domain (missing parts from reference TRBV5-1 and TRBJ2-7): KAGVTQTPRYLIKTRGQQVTLSCSPISGHRSVSWYQQTPGQGLQFLFEYFSETQRNKGNFPGRFSGRQFSNSRSEMNVSTLELGDSALYLCASSIRDSSTYEQYFGPGTRLTVT.

The V gene is TRBV6-5, the J gene TRBJ1-3; a weak D match, TRBD1 (6 bases). The CDR3 is 15 residues long. V lost 4 bases and J lost 0, with 10 bases in between. Germline CDR1 reads MNHEY; CDR2 reads SVGAGI. The CDR3 bases are TGTGCCAGCAGTTTAACCAGGGGCTCTGGAAACACCATATATTTT. Amino acids: CASSLTRGSGNTIYF.

This clone was seen only a few times. The chain uses TRBV6-5 and TRBJ1-4, with 8 bases that match TRBD1. The CDR3 covers 12 residues. V trimming: 6 bases; J trimming: 6 bases; junction bases outside the gene matches: 0. Per germline, CDR1 MNHEY and CDR2 SVGAGI. In nucleotides, the CDR3 is TGTGCCAGCAGGACAGGGGATGAAAAACTGTTTTTT. Translation gives CASRTGDEKLFF.

V and J are TRBV2 and TRBJ1-6, with D uncertain. V was shortened by 5 bases and J by 8 bases, with 4 bases between the two germline ends. Looked up from germline, CDR1 is SNHLY and CDR2 is FYNNEI. CDR3 size: 11 residues. In DNA form, the CDR3 reads TGTGCCAGCAGTAGAGATTCACCCCTCCACTTT. It translates to CASSRDSPLHF.

V and J are TRBV24-1 and TRBJ2-3; perhaps D is TRBD1 or TRBD2 (6 bases each). There are 13 residues in the CDR3. The germline CDR1 and CDR2 sequences are KGHDR and SFDVKD. V was cut by 7 bases and J by 6 bases, with 13 bases left in between. The CDR3 loop is CATSDGGLDTQYF. The CDR3 region has the DNA TGTGCCACCAGCGATGGGGGGCTGGATACGCAGTATTTT.

This chain links TRBV10-2 with TRBJ2-2; TRBD1 aligns across 7 bases. This CDR3 region has 13 residues. The V and J ends lost 7 bases and 4 bases, in that order; junction bases with no gene match: 3. The germline V gene has CDR1 WSHSY and CDR2 SAAADI. CDR3 in DNA: TGCGCCAGCATAGACAGGGCCACCGGGGAGCTGTTTTTT. It is translated as CASIDRATGELFF.

The chain recombines TRBV20-1 with TRBJ2-5; possible D gene TRBD1, 6 bases. The CDR3 length is 14 residues. V was clipped by 3 bases and J by 3 bases, with 14 bases between them. The germline CDR1 and CDR2 sequences are DFQATT and SNEGSKA (reference sequence). The CDR3 region is CSASWVRGKETQYF. The CDR3 coding sequence is TGCAGTGCTAGTTGGGTGAGGGGGAAAGAGACCCAGTACTTC.

The chain carries TRBV5-1 and TRBJ1-1; D gene uncertain. CDR1 and CDR2 from the germline V gene are SGHRS and YFSETQ. CDR3 length: 15 amino acids. V lost 0 bases and J 0 bases, leaving 9 bases between the germline ends. CDR3 sequence: CASSLDSPMNTEAFF. CDR3 DNA: TGCGCCAGCAGCTTGGACAGTCCCATGAACACTGAAGCTTTCTTT.

The chain uses TRBV10-3 and TRBJ2-5; no clear D gene. V was clipped by 0 bases and J by 5 bases, with 7 bases between them. Germline CDR1 ENHRY, CDR2 SYGVKD. The CDR3 runs to 13 residues. This CDR3 is CAISESTEETQYF. The DNA of the CDR3 is TGTGCCATCAGTGAGTCGACGGAGGAGACCCAGTACTTC.

The rearrangement joins TRBV6-2 or TRBV6-3 to TRBJ1-2, with D uncertain. This CDR3 has 15 residues. Looked up from germline, CDR1 is MNHEY and CDR2 is SVGEGT. V was cut by 4 bases and J by 2 bases, with 14 bases left in between. The CDR3 DNA sequence: TGTGCCAGCAGTTCCCCGGAAAGGTCGAACTATGGCTACACCTTC. It specifies CASSSPERSNYGYTF.

This sequence joins TRBV5-4 and TRBJ2-1; D is undetermined. Between the trimmed V and J ends, which lost 2 bases and 3 bases, there was a span of 6 bases. Germline V lookup: CDR1 SGHNT, CDR2 YYREEE (reference sequence). The CDR3 spans 13 residues. The CDR3 coding sequence is TGTGCCAGCAGCTTACGTGGCTACAATGAGCAGTTCTTC. Protein sequence: CASSLRGYNEQFF.

This clone has only a few counts. The V and J genes are TRBV7-8 and TRBJ2-7, with 8 bases fitting TRBD2. Germline V gene data show CDR1 as SGHVS and CDR2 as FQNEAQ. CDR3 length: 15 residues. J gave up 2 bases and V 5 bases, and 8 bases lay outside the gene matches. CDR3 residues: CASSSRGGLTYEQYF. For the CDR3, the DNA is TGTGCCAGCAGCAGCCGGGGGGGCTTAACCTACGAGCAGTACTTC.

In its sample, this clone was seen a few times. Here the CDR3 DNA reads TGTGCCAGCAGCCCCCTACCGGACGAGCAGTACTTC. Amino acids: CASSPLPDEQYF. The chain couples TRBV7-9 to TRBJ2-7, with unresolved D. V lost 5 bases and J lost 5, with 10 bases in between. Germline V gene lookup returns CDR1 SEHNR and CDR2 FQNEAQ (reference sequence). CDR3 length: 12 amino acids.

The chain uses TRBV2 and TRBJ2-5, with 11 bases fitting TRBD2. Per germline, CDR1 SNHLY and CDR2 FYNNEI. V shed 3 bases, J shed 2 bases, and the junction held 11 bases outside the gene matches. The CDR3 totals 18 residues. The CDR3 protein is CASSDGPKLAGEQETQYF. CDR3 DNA sequence: TGTGCCAGCAGTGATGGGCCAAAACTAGCGGGAGAACAAGAGACCCAGTACTTC.

V is TRBV5-1 and J is TRBJ2-1, with TRBD2 matching over 7 bases. The CDR3 is made up of 15 amino acids. Germline V gene lookup returns CDR1 SGHRS and CDR2 YFSETQ. V shed 5 bases, J shed 0 bases, and the junction held 5 bases outside the gene matches. The CDR3 spells CASRVGTTSYNEQFF. CDR3 sequence (DNA): TGCGCCAGCAGGGTCGGGACTACCTCCTACAATGAGCAGTTCTTC.

This chain links TRBV18 with TRBJ1-1, with D possibly TRBD1 on 5 matching bases. The CDR3 consists of 17 residues. V dropped 5 bases and J dropped 4 bases, with 23 bases sitting between them. The germline V gene has CDR1 KGHSH and CDR2 LQKENI. CDR3 amino acids: CASSEQLTGSPSTEAFF. DNA of the CDR3: TGTGCCAGCTCAGAGCAACTTACAGGCTCGCCAAGCACTGAAGCTTTCTTT. Using reference TRBV18 and TRBJ1-1 for the parts outside the CDR3, the full variable domain is NAGVMQNPRHLVRRRGQEARLRCSPMKGHSHVYWYRQLPEEGLKFMVYLQKENIIDESGMPKERFSAEFPKEGPSILRIQQVVRGDSAAYFCASSEQLTGSPSTEAFFGQGTRLTVV.

The chain combines TRBV9 with TRBJ2-6; D not resolved. The germline V and J ends were trimmed by 0 bases and 0 bases, with 7 bases remaining between them. The germline V gene has CDR1 SGDLS and CDR2 YYNGEE. The CDR3 is made up of 16 amino acids. Here the CDR3 reads CASSVGAFSGANVLTF. As DNA, the CDR3 is TGTGCCAGCAGCGTAGGCGCATTCTCTGGGGCCAACGTCCTGACTTTC.